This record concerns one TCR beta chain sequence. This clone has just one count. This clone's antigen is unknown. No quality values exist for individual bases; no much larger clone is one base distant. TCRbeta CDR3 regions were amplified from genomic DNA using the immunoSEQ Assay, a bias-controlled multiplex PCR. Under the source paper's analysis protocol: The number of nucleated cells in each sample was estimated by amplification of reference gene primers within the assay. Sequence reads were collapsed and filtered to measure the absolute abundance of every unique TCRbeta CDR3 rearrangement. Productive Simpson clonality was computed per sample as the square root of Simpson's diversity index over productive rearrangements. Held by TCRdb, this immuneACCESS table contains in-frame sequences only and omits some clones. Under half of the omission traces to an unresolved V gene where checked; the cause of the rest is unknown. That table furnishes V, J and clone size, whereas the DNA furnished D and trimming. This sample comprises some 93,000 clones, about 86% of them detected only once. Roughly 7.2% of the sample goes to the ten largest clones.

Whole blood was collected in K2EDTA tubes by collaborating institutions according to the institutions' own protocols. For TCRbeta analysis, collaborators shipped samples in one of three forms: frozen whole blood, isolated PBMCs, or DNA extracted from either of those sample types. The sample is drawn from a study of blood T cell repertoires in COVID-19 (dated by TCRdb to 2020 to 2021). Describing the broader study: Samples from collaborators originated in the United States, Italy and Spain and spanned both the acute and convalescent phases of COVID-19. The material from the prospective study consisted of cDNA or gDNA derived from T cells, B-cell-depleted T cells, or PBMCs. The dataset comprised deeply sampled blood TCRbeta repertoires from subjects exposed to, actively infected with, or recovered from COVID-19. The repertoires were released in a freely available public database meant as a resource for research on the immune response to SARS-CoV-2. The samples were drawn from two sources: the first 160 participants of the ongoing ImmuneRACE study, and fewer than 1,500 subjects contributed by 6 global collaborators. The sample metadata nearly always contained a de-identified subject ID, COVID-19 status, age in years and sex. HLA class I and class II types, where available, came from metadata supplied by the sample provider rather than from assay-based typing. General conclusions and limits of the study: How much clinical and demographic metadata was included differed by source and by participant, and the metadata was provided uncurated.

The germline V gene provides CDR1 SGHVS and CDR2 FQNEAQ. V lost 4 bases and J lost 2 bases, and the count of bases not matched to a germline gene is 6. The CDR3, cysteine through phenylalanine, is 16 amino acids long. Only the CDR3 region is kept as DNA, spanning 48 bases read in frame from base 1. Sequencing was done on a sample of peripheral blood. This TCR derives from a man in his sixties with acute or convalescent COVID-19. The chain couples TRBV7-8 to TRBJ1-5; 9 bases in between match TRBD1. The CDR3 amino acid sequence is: CASSSADRGGNQPQHF. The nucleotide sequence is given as TGTGCCAGCAGCTCAGCGGACAGGGGAGGCAATCAGCCCCAGCATTTT.